Here is one TCR beta chain with its context. Its antigen is not known. The data originate from a study of cytomegalovirus exposure and HLA in healthy donors. Regarding the study as a whole: With high specificity and sensitivity, the classifier reportedly diagnosed cytomegalovirus status.

Germline values: CDR1 SGHVS, CDR2 FNYEAQ. The V end lost 0 bases, the J end lost 3 bases, and 14 bases lay between the germline ends. The CDR3 length is 17 residues. The PCR used 60 Vbeta and 13 Jbeta primers. The assay was immunoSEQ multiplex PCR, and TCRdb's table has in-frame clones only and misses some. The sample has around 270,000 clones, about 80% seen once. The chain is built from TRBV7-6 and TRBJ2-2; possible D gene TRBD2, 6 bases. The clonotype was recovered from a girl under 10 years old in good health and CMV-seronegative. The specimen was PBMCs. The CDR3 DNA is TGTGCCAGCAGCTTAGCCGGGGCTAGCGCGGACACCGGGGAGCTGTTTTTT. Its protein product is CASSLAGASADTGELFF. The complete variable domain, with remaining parts taken from reference TRBV7-6 and TRBJ2-2, reads GAGVSQSPRYKVTKRGQDVALRCDPISGHVSLYWYRQALGQGPEFLTYFNYEAQQDKSGLPNDRFSAERPEGSISTLTIQRTEQRDSAMYRCASSLAGASADTGELFFGEGSRLTVL.